Shown below are 20 T cell receptor beta chains from a single sample sequenced in a study of T cell responses to AZD1222 COVID-19 vaccine. Profiling relied on immunoSEQ multiplex PCR, and the TCRdb table lists in-frame clones only, not all of them. The sample yields roughly 140,000 clones, around 94% seen once. The sample in question was peripheral blood, obtained 28 days after the second AZD1222 dose. The receptors derive from an adult who received the AZD1222 COVID-19 vaccine.

In this sample, this clone turned up once. The chain recombines TRBV21-1 with TRBJ1-5; TRBD1, the table's D call, was not compared with the DNA. TRBV21-1 is marked as a pseudogene. The CDR3 length is 16 residues. The CDR3 DNA is TGTGCCAGCAGCAGGTGGGGCAGGGGGCACGATCAGCCCCAGCATTTT. Translated, it gives CASSRWGRGHDQPQHF.

The rearrangement links TRBV7-3 to TRBJ1-1; no reliable D call. The V gene lost 0 bases and the J gene lost 10 bases, with 15 bases spanning the gap. The CDR3 is 14 amino acids. CDR1 is SGHTA and CDR2 is FQGTGA in the germline V gene. DNA of the CDR3: TGTGCCAGCAGCTTAACGGGAACAGAACCTGTAGCTTTCTTT. Translation: CASSLTGTEPVAFF.

The V call is TRBV18, the J call TRBJ2-1; D might be TRBD2 (6 bases). This CDR3 has 16 residues. V gave up 6 bases and J gave up 2 bases, with 17 bases separating them. In germline, CDR1 is KGHSH, CDR2 LQKENI. CDR3 in DNA: TGTGCCAGCTCTCATAAAAAAACTAGCCCCTACAATGAGCAGTTCTTC. This gives the protein CASSHKKTSPYNEQFF.

The rearrangement uses TRBV28 and TRBJ2-5; 7 bases map to TRBD1. V shed 8 bases, J shed 4 bases, and the junction held 10 bases outside the gene matches. Germline V gene data show CDR1 as MDHEN and CDR2 as SYDVKM. The CDR3 extends over 14 amino acids. For the CDR3, the DNA is TGTGCCAGCCGCCCGACAGGGAGTCTAGAGACCCAGTACTTC. Residues: CASRPTGSLETQYF.

J is TRBJ1-3 and V is TRBV6-2 or TRBV6-3, with 7 bases fitting TRBD1. Germline V lookup: CDR1 MNHEY, CDR2 SVGEGT. The CDR3 has 15 residues. V lost 6 bases and J lost 4; bases outside the gene matches: 9. CDR3 protein: CASSLRDRLGNTIYF. CDR3 sequence (DNA): TGTGCCAGCAGCCTCCGGGACAGATTGGGAAACACCATATATTTT.

The rearrangement uses TRBV29-1 and TRBJ2-1; D might be TRBD1 or TRBD2, each matching 5 bases. CDR3 length: 12 residues. Germline V gene sequence: CDR1 SQVTM, CDR2 ANQGSEA. The V and J ends lost 6 bases and 8 bases respectively, with 14 bases between them. CDR3 nucleotides: TGCAGCGTCGGGTCTGGGGACGATGAGCAGTTCTTC. Amino acids: CSVGSGDDEQFF.

V gene TRBV28 combines with J gene TRBJ2-3; D possibly corresponds to TRBD1 (5 bases). Germline values: CDR1 MDHEN, CDR2 SYDVKM. This CDR3 has 14 residues. Deletions cut 2 bases from V and 6 bases from J, with 12 bases between. In DNA form, the CDR3 reads TGTGCCAGCAGTTTAAGGGGTTCAGGGGATACGCAGTATTTT. It codes for CASSLRGSGDTQYF. The full variable domain, completed using reference TRBV28 and TRBJ2-3, is DVKVTQSSRYLVKRTGEKVFLECVQDMDHENMFWYRQDPGLGLRLIYFSYDVKMKEKGDIPEGYSVSREKKERFSLILESASTNQTSMYLCASSLRGSGDTQYFGPGTRLTVL.

The chain employs TRBV3-1 (or the pseudogene TRBV3-2) and TRBJ1-1; 8 bases fit TRBD1. V lost 7 bases, J lost 3 bases, and 10 bases stayed unmatched. The CDR3 totals 15 residues. Germline V gene sequence: CDR1 LGHDT, CDR2 YNNKEL (reference sequence). CDR3 sequence (DNA): TGTGCCAGCACCTACAGGGGGGGAGGTGACACTGAAGCTTTCTTT. Its protein is CASTYRGGGDTEAFF.

The chain uses TRBV7-9 and TRBJ2-1; 11 bases agree with TRBD2. There are 18 residues in the CDR3. V was clipped by 4 bases and J by 0 bases; unmatched bases: 8. Germline V gene data show CDR1 as SEHNR and CDR2 as FQNEAQ (reference sequence). CDR3 in amino acids: CASSSPSSGGTSYNEQFF. CDR3 in DNA: TGTGCCAGCAGCTCGCCGTCTAGCGGGGGGACCTCCTACAATGAGCAGTTCTTC. The entire variable domain, with the rest obtained from reference TRBV7-9 and TRBJ2-1, is as follows: DTGVSQNPRHKITKRGQNVTFRCDPISEHNRLYWYRQTLGQGPEFLTYFQNEAQLEKSRLLSDRFSAERPKGSFSTLEIQRTEQGDSAMYLCASSSPSSGGTSYNEQFFGPGTRLTVL.

The chain combines TRBV24-1 with TRBJ2-3, with D unclear. The germline V gene encodes CDR1 KGHDR and CDR2 SFDVKD. The CDR3 runs to 11 residues. Trimming removed 9 bases from V and 2 bases from J, with 5 bases in between. The CDR3 bases are TGTGCCACCGGGGACACAGATACGCAGTATTTT. Amino acids: CATGDTDTQYF.

The rearrangement joins TRBV27 to TRBJ1-6; D ambiguous. Trimming shortened V by 3 bases and J by 0 bases, and 6 bases separated the two germline ends. Germline V lookup: CDR1 MNHEY, CDR2 SMNVEV (reference sequence). The CDR3 contains 15 residues. The CDR3 DNA is TGTGCCAGCAGTTTTAAGAGCTCCTATAATTCACCCCTCCACTTT. This codes for CASSFKSSYNSPLHF.

The genes are TRBV28 and TRBJ2-5, with D possibly matching TRBD1 (5 bases). Germline V gene sequence: CDR1 MDHEN, CDR2 SYDVKM. The CDR3 consists of 15 residues. The V gene lost 5 bases and the J gene lost 2 bases, with 15 bases spanning the gap. The CDR3 DNA sequence: TGTGCCAGCAGTCCCAACCTTCGACAGCAAGAGACCCAGTACTTC. Encoded protein: CASSPNLRQQETQYF.

The rearrangement uses TRBV18 and TRBJ2-7; 8 positions agree with TRBD1. V lost 6 bases to trimming and J lost 5 bases; unmatched junction nucleotides: 12. Germline CDR1 KGHSH, CDR2 LQKENI. There are 15 residues in the CDR3. The CDR3 DNA sequence: TGTGCCAGCTCTCCCTCGACAGGGGAATTTGACGAGCAGTACTTC. Translation: CASSPSTGEFDEQYF.

The rearrangement links TRBV25-1 to TRBJ1-1; D remains ambiguous. This CDR3 has 11 amino acids. V was pared by 2 bases and J by 6 bases, with 4 bases between. Germline V gene lookup returns CDR1 MGHDK and CDR2 SYGVNS. The CDR3 loop reads CASSEGSEAFF. CDR3 nucleotides: TGTGCCAGCAGTGAAGGATCTGAAGCTTTCTTT.

The chain couples TRBV5-5 to TRBJ2-1; 10 nucleotides match TRBD2. The CDR3 spans 14 residues. J gave up 7 bases and V 2 bases, and 3 bases lay outside the gene matches. Germline CDR1 is SGHKS and CDR2 is YYEKEE (reference sequence). In nucleotides, the CDR3 is TGTGCCAGCAGCTTCTCAGCGGGAGGGAATGAGCAGTTCTTC. It is translated as CASSFSAGGNEQFF.

V and J are TRBV7-3 and TRBJ1-1, with 7 bases matching TRBD1. Germline V gene lookup returns CDR1 SGHTA and CDR2 FQGTGA. The CDR3 length is 15 residues. V gave up 5 bases and J gave up 0 bases; unmatched junction bases: 6. The CDR3 DNA follows: TGTGCCAGCAGCCTGACAGGGAACATGAACACTGAAGCTTTCTTT. This gives the protein CASSLTGNMNTEAFF.

V gene TRBV19 combines with J gene TRBJ1-3; D is undetermined. This CDR3 has 14 residues. V was shortened by 7 bases and J by 0 bases, with 10 bases between the two germline ends. CDR1 is LNHDA, CDR2 SQIVND, per germline (reference sequence). The CDR3 sequence: CASKDGGSGNTIYF. In DNA, the CDR3 is TGTGCCAGTAAGGACGGTGGCTCTGGAAACACCATATATTTT.

The chain combines TRBV19 with TRBJ1-5; D gene uncertain. CDR1 is LNHDA, CDR2 SQIVND, per germline (reference sequence). Trimming left V 3 bases short and J 7 bases short, with 10 bases between. The CDR3 loop spans 13 amino acids. The CDR3 region has the DNA TGTGCCAGTAGTATCCGGGGTGGGCAGCCCCAGCATTTT. Amino acids: CASSIRGGQPQHF.

The V and J genes are TRBV4-1 and TRBJ2-3; 8 nucleotides align to TRBD2. This CDR3 has 16 amino acids. Per the germline V gene, CDR1 is MGHRA and CDR2 is YSYEKL. Unmatched junction bases numbered 9, after V lost 0 bases and J lost 7 bases. The CDR3 here is CASSQDTGLASYTQYF. The DNA for the CDR3 is TGCGCCAGCAGCCAAGATACCGGACTAGCTTCATATACGCAGTATTTT.

This clone came up a few times. This rearrangement joins TRBV4-2 to TRBJ2-5; D is tentatively TRBD1 or TRBD2 (7 bases each). V lost 2 bases to trimming and J lost 5 bases, with 15 bases between them. Germline CDR1 is LGHNA and CDR2 is YNFKEQ. CDR3 size: 15 residues. The CDR3 DNA follows: TGTGCCAGCAGCCAAAGGGAGGGGGCTGTGGAGACCCAGTACTTC. Its translation is CASSQREGAVETQYF.